This is a list of T cell receptor beta chains from one sample in a study of shared clonotypes between healthy human individuals. Measured with immunoSEQ multiplex PCR; TCRdb has only the in-frame clones, and not every one. The sample consists of roughly 2 million clones, approximately 94% of them appearing once. Sequencing was carried out using naive CD4+ T cells sorted from blood. The receptors derive from a man aged 18 to 29 in good health. The CDR3 runs from the conserved cysteine through the conserved F or W. A D gene is named only where the DNA matches it firmly.

j_call d_call v_call cdr3_aa
TRBJ1-2 - TRBV7-2 CASIIRAPFIYGYTF
TRBJ1-2 TRBD1 TRBV5-1 CASSPRAGTGKGYTF
TRBJ2-5 TRBD2 TRBV6-5 CASSLGWGGETQYF
TRBJ1-6 - TRBV2 CASSHKQGSPSPLHF
TRBJ1-6 - TRBV9 CASSPRQEDSPLHF
TRBJ2-1 TRBD2 TRBV6-4 CASIRLARGNEQFF
TRBJ2-2 - TRBV11-2 CASSLVAAPWELFF
TRBJ2-1 - TRBV18 CASPLGVLPYNEQFF
TRBJ2-7 TRBD1 TRBV19 CASSTWTGDSSYEQYF
TRBJ2-7 TRBD1 TRBV7-9 CASSFLASGTGDYEQYF
TRBJ1-5 - TRBV28 CASSQGGESNQPQHF
TRBJ2-7 TRBD1 TRBV4-3 CASSQAYRGPPYEQYF
TRBJ2-2 - TRBV10-3 CAISEGGRVTGELFF